The source of this T cell receptor (beta chain) is a study of CD8+ T cells in alopecia areata. As to this clone: Its matching antigen is unknown.

Study outcomes and limitations: Patients showed less clear TCR sequence sharing than mice, possibly partly because of HLA diversity.

Following extraction, RNA underwent reverse transcription to cDNA, which served as the sequencing template. Profiling relied on immunoSEQ multiplex PCR, and the TCRdb table lists in-frame clones only, not all of them. Among 200,000 to 250,000 clones, roughly two thirds were seen once, and the ten largest hold approximately 1.2%. Germline V gene data show CDR1 as SNHLY and CDR2 as FYNNEI. This CDR3 spans 14 amino acids. V dropped 3 bases and J dropped 10; count of bases not matched to a gene: 7. The gene calls are TRBV2 and TRBJ1-4, with 8 positions matching TRBD1. The sequencing here drew on CD4+ T cells sorted from blood, taken at week 0. This TCR derives from a human donor with alopecia areata. CDR3 bases: TGTGCCAGCAGTGATGGGACAGGCTATGGAAAACTGTTTTTT. Its translation: CASSDGTGYGKLFF. The entire variable domain, with the rest obtained from reference TRBV2 and TRBJ1-4, is as follows: EPEVTQTPSHQVTQMGQEVILRCVPISNHLYFYWYRQILGQKVEFLVSFYNNEISEKSEIFDDQFSVERPDGSNFTLKIRSTKLEDSAMYFCASSDGTGYGKLFFGSGTQLSVL.